These 18 T cell receptor beta chains share one sample of origin, sequenced in a study of T cell responses to AZD1222 COVID-19 vaccine. TCRdb keeps only in-frame clones here, not all; method: immunoSEQ multiplex PCR. Of tens of thousands of clones in the sample, less than 95% were seen once. The sample here was peripheral blood, taken 28 days after the second AZD1222 dose. These receptors were taken from an adult who received the AZD1222 COVID-19 vaccine.

This clone was detected once. The rearrangement uses TRBV7-2 and TRBJ1-5; D gene ambiguous. Trimming stripped 5 bases from V and 2 bases from J, with 7 bases between. CDR1 is SGHTA and CDR2 is FQGNSA in the germline V gene. The CDR3 is made up of 13 amino acids. The CDR3 DNA reads TGTGCCAGCAGCCCCCCCGGCAATCAGCCCCAGCATTTT. Translation: CASSPPGNQPQHF.

This clone was observed a handful of times. V gene TRBV6-2 or TRBV6-3 combines with J gene TRBJ2-5; TRBD2 aligns across 8 bases. The CDR3 loop spans 15 amino acids. Germline assignment: CDR1 MNHEY and CDR2 SVGEGT. V lost 6 bases, J lost 5 bases, and 11 bases stayed unmatched. CDR3 in amino acids: CASSPGRGEAETQYF. CDR3 DNA: TGTGCCAGCAGCCCGGGGCGGGGGGAGGCGGAGACCCAGTACTTC.

The chain employs TRBV16 and TRBJ1-6; a weak D match, TRBD1 (5 bases). Germline CDR1 KGHSY, CDR2 FQNENV. This CDR3 spans 15 amino acids. V gave up 0 bases and J gave up 7 bases, with 10 bases separating them. The CDR3 DNA sequence: TGTGCCAGCAGCCAATCGGGACTCCCAAATTCACCCCTCCACTTT. Amino acids: CASSQSGLPNSPLHF.

V and J are TRBV28 and TRBJ2-3, with 9 bases fitting TRBD1. CDR3 size: 16 residues. Per germline, CDR1 MDHEN and CDR2 SYDVKM. V lost 3 bases to trimming and J lost 3 bases; unmatched junction nucleotides: 7. The CDR3 loop reads CASSFSQTGGTDTQYF. The CDR3 bases are TGTGCCAGCAGTTTCTCCCAGACAGGGGGGACAGATACGCAGTATTTT.

The chain links TRBV11-3 to TRBJ2-1, with TRBD2 matching over 11 bases. This CDR3 contains 14 residues. The V and J ends lost 5 bases and 7 bases, in that order; junction bases with no gene match: 4. Looked up from germline, CDR1 is SGHNT and CDR2 is YENEEA. CDR3 nucleotide sequence: TGTGCCAGCAGCCCTAGCGGGGGGAATAATGAGCAGTTCTTC. This sequence encodes CASSPSGGNNEQFF.

The rearrangement uses TRBV18 and TRBJ1-2, with TRBD1 as a possible D gene (5 bases). This CDR3 contains 15 residues. Trimming stripped 2 bases from V and 2 bases from J, with 12 bases between. Germline CDR1 is KGHSH and CDR2 is LQKENI. The CDR3 is CASSPGQGTNYGYTF. CDR3 nucleotides: TGTGCCAGCTCACCAGGGCAAGGGACCAACTATGGCTACACCTTC.

V and J are TRBV4-1 and TRBJ1-1; D remains ambiguous. Trimming removed 4 bases at V and 9 bases at J, with 12 bases between. The germline V gene encodes CDR1 MGHRA and CDR2 YSYEKL. The CDR3 covers 12 residues. The CDR3 DNA reads as TGCGCCAGCAGCCCGGAGAGGTCCCAAGCTTTCTTT. Translated, it gives CASSPERSQAFF.

This chain connects TRBV2 to TRBJ1-5; no definite D call. The CDR3 length is 15 residues. Trimming removed 4 bases at V and 7 bases at J, with 17 bases between. Germline V gene sequence: CDR1 SNHLY, CDR2 FYNNEI. In nucleotides, the CDR3 is TGTGCCAGCAGTGGATTAGGGTTTGTAGGCCAGCCCCAGCATTTT. This encodes CASSGLGFVGQPQHF.

The rearrangement joins TRBV7-2 to TRBJ1-1, with D tentatively TRBD1 (5 bases). Germline values: CDR1 SGHTA, CDR2 FQGNSA. The CDR3 has 15 amino acids. Trimming pared 3 bases from V and 6 bases from J, leaving 17 bases between. The CDR3 sequence is CASSLRQGSGAEAFF. The CDR3 DNA reads as TGTGCCAGCAGCTTGCGGCAGGGTTCTGGCGCTGAAGCTTTCTTT.

The V gene is TRBV12-3 or TRBV12-4, the J gene TRBJ2-5; D possibly uses TRBD1 or TRBD2 (5 bases each). Trimming removed 3 bases at V and 5 bases at J, with 7 bases between. There are 12 residues in the CDR3. The CDR3 nucleotides are TGTGCCAGCAGTTTGGGACCGGAGACCCAGTACTTC. Protein sequence: CASSLGPETQYF.

The chain couples TRBV28 to TRBJ1-5; 8 nucleotides agree with TRBD1. Trimming at V came to 6 bases and at J to 13 bases, leaving 5 bases not matched to a gene. In germline, CDR1 is MDHEN, CDR2 SYDVKM. The CDR3 runs 11 residues. The CDR3 reads CASSSDRGQHF. In nucleotides, the CDR3 is TGTGCCAGCAGCTCAGACAGGGGACAGCATTTT.

The V and J genes are TRBV18 and TRBJ1-1; no clear D. V lost 2 bases and J 3 bases, leaving 10 bases between the germline ends. From germline, CDR1 is KGHSH and CDR2 LQKENI. The CDR3 length is 14 residues. The DNA for the CDR3 is TGTGCCAGCTCACCAAACATACTCGACACTGAAGCTTTCTTT. Protein sequence: CASSPNILDTEAFF.

This sequence joins TRBV15 and TRBJ2-7, with D possibly being TRBD1 or TRBD2 (5 bases each). Trimming shortened V by 2 bases and J by 5 bases, and 19 bases separated the two germline ends. The CDR3 is 16 amino acids. Germline assignment: CDR1 LNHNV and CDR2 YYDKDF (reference sequence). In DNA form, the CDR3 reads TGTGCCACCAGCAGACGGGGACCGATGGGCGTCGACGAGCAGTACTTC. Translation: CATSRRGPMGVDEQYF.

This chain uses TRBV19 with TRBJ1-4, with D unresolved. CDR3 length: 13 residues. Germline V gene data show CDR1 as LNHDA and CDR2 as SQIVND (reference sequence). Trimming took 9 bases from V and 8 from J, leaving 16 bases between them. Here the CDR3 reads CASSSQGNEKLFF. DNA of the CDR3: TGTGCCAGCTCAAGCCAAGGCAACGAAAAACTGTTTTTT.

The rearrangement links TRBV6-5 to TRBJ1-4, with TRBD1 matching over 7 bases. The J segment lost 8 bases and the V segment lost 7 bases, leaving 4 bases of the junction unmatched. Germline lookup yields CDR1 MNHEY and CDR2 SVGAGI. CDR3 size: 12 residues. Here the CDR3 DNA reads TGTGCCAGCACGACAGGGCGGGAAAAACTGTTTTTT. Translation gives CASTTGREKLFF.

V gene TRBV30 combines with J gene TRBJ1-4; no clear D. The CDR3 extends over 13 amino acids. V lost 5 bases, J lost 8 bases, and 15 bases lay in between. The germline CDR1 and CDR2 sequences are GTSNPN and SVGIG (reference sequence). CDR3 in DNA: TGTGCCTGGGACCTCAGGACGGGGGAAAAACTGTTTTTT. The encoded protein is CAWDLRTGEKLFF.

This clone was recorded once. The J gene is TRBJ2-7, the V gene TRBV7-2; 8 bases line up with TRBD1. Germline trimming cut 4 bases from V and 3 bases from J; bases unmatched to any gene: 2. Germline CDR1 and CDR2: SGHTA and FQGNSA. The CDR3 has 13 amino acids. CDR3 residues: CASSSDRGYEQYF. CDR3 DNA sequence: TGTGCCAGCAGCTCAGACAGGGGCTACGAGCAGTACTTC.

J is TRBJ2-7 and V is TRBV27; 10 bases fit TRBD1. Per the germline V gene, CDR1 is MNHEY and CDR2 is SMNVEV (reference sequence). The CDR3 has 14 residues. V shed 3 bases and J 3 bases; nucleotides not matched to a gene: 2. CDR3 nucleotides: TGTGCCAGCAGTTTTAGGACAGGGGGCTACGAGCAGTACTTC. This sequence encodes CASSFRTGGYEQYF.